The source of this TCR beta chain is a study of blood T cell repertoires in COVID-19. Study in general: From the United States, Italy and Spain came samples of acute and convalescent COVID-19.

In the authors' methods: Estimates of nucleated cell counts were drawn from the amplification of reference gene primers. The protocol was immunoSEQ multiplex PCR, while the TCRdb copy is restricted to in-frame clones and leaves out a portion. V and J calls and clone size follow that table, whereas D and trimming were derived from the DNA. This table has roughly 200,000 clones, around 90% appearing once. CDR1 and CDR2 (germline): LNHDA, SQIVND (reference sequence). Trimming stripped 10 bases from V and 4 bases from J, with 16 bases between. The CDR3 totals 13 residues. Participants were aged about 18 to 89 years, lived in roughly 23 US areas, and enrolled virtually. Cohorts were determined from participant-reported clinical history.

The chain uses TRBV19 and TRBJ1-2; a possible D gene is TRBD1 (6 bases). The sample taken for sequencing was PBMCs or T cells enriched from blood (not recorded which). The receptor comes from a woman in her 30s who had recovered from COVID-19. The CDR3 loop is CATKTAGVYGYTF. The CDR3 DNA reads TGTGCCACTAAAACGGCAGGGGTCTATGGCTACACCTTC.